These T cell receptor beta chains were read from a single sample in a study of shared clonotypes between healthy human individuals. This table comes from immunoSEQ multiplex PCR, and its TCRdb copy is limited to in-frame clones, with some not included. The table has about 520,000 clones, 70% to 85% seen once. Material: PBMCs. These TCRs come from a middle-aged woman in good health. Some clones in this sample may be carry-over from other donors' samples. The CDR3 runs from the conserved cysteine through the conserved F or W. The D gene is left open where the match is weak. Some rows have no size entry. The others give once, few or many, or a class for an expanded clone.

TRBV6-5	-	16	TRBD1	TRBJ2-4	TGTGCCAGCAGTTACTCGGGGACAGGGGGCCAGAACATTCAGTACTTC	CASSYSGTGGQNIQYF
TRBV7-2	-	15	TRBD2	TRBJ2-3	TGTGCCAGCAGCTTAATGCTAGCGGGAGGAGATACGCAGTATTTT	CASSLMLAGGDTQYF
TRBV11-2	-	11	-	TRBJ1-1	TGTGCCAGCAGCTTAGAAGTTGAAGCTTTCTTT	CASSLEVEAFF
TRBV11-2	-	14	-	TRBJ2-1	TGTGCCAGCAGCTTCAGGGGAGTTCAACCTAGGTTCTTCTTC	CASSFRGVQPRFFF
TRBV10-3	few	14	TRBD1	TRBJ1-1	TGTGCCATCAGTGTGGGACAGGGTCTCACTGAAGCTTTCTTT	CAISVGQGLTEAFF
TRBV28	-	15	TRBD1	TRBJ1-5	TGTGCCAGCAGGTCGGGACAGGGAGCCGGTCAGCCCCAGCATTTT	CASRSGQGAGQPQHF
TRBV28	-	15	-	TRBJ1-2	TGTGCCAGCAGCGGCTGGGCCAGTGGGTCCTATGGCTACACCTTC	CASSGWASGSYGYTF
TRBV30	-	15	TRBD2	TRBJ2-7	TGTGCCTGGAGTCGCACTAGCGGAGGCGCCTACGAGCAGTACTTC	CAWSRTSGGAYEQYF
TRBV27	-	18	TRBD1	TRBJ1-5	TGTGCCAGCAGTTTCTTCGGACAGGGACGAACCCTCAATCAGCCCCAGCATTTT	CASSFFGQGRTLNQPQHF
TRBV29-1	-	16	-	TRBJ1-4	TGCAGCGTTGATCGGGCTCAACGGGGAGCTAATGAAAAACTGTTTTTT	CSVDRAQRGANEKLFF
TRBV7-9	once	12	-	TRBJ2-7	TGTGCCAGCAGCTTAGAACCCTACGAGCAGTACTTC	CASSLEPYEQYF
TRBV25-1	-	15	TRBD1	TRBJ2-1	TGTGCCAGCAGAATCCGACAGGGGGAAAATTATGAGCAGTTCTTC	CASRIRQGENYEQFF
TRBV5-4	-	14	-	TRBJ1-1	TGTGCCAGCAGCTTGATGTCCAGGAACACTGAAGCTTTCTTT	CASSLMSRNTEAFF
TRBV27	-	14	-	TRBJ1-1	TGTGCCAGCAGTTTACACGGAACCGGTACTGAAGCTTTCTTT	CASSLHGTGTEAFF
TRBV27	few	17	TRBD2	TRBJ2-2	TGTGCCAGCAGTTTATCATTCGGCGGGAGGAAAGCCGGGGAGCTGTTTTTT	CASSLSFGGRKAGELFF
TRBV7-9	once	13	TRBD1	TRBJ1-5	TGTGCCAGCAGCCTTACAGGGGATCAGCCCCAGCATTTT	CASSLTGDQPQHF
TRBV7-3	-	15	TRBD1	TRBJ2-5	TGTGCCAGCAGCCCCCGACAGGGGAAGAGGGAGACCCAGTACTTC	CASSPRQGKRETQYF
TRBV16	-	14	-	TRBJ1-1	TGTGCCAGCAGCCAATCATTTATAAACACTGAAGCTTTCTTT	CASSQSFINTEAFF